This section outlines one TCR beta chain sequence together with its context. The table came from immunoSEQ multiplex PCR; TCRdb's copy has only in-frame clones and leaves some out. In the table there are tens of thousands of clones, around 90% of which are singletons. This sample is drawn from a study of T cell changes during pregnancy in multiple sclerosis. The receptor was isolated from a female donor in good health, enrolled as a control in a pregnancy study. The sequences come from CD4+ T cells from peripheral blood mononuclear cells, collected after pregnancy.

CDR3 in DNA: TGTGCCATCGGACAGGGAGGTTATAGCAATCAGCCCCAGCATTTT. Translation gives CAIGQGGYSNQPQHF. The chain links TRBV10-3 to TRBJ1-5; 8 bases are shared with TRBD1. The CDR3 is 15 residues long. Trimming cost V 8 bases and J 0 bases; bases outside gene matches: 6. CDR1 is ENHRY, CDR2 SYGVKD, per germline.